One sample yielded the 28 T cell receptor beta chains listed below, sequenced in a study of control samples from healthy donors and cancer patients. Here immunoSEQ multiplex PCR was the method, and the copy in TCRdb shows in-frame clones only, minus some. The table includes about 80,000 clones, about nine tenths detected once. Source material: blood. The origin of the receptors is a man aged 45-65 years in good health.

The rearrangement uses TRBV6-5 and TRBJ1-3, with 7 bases that match TRBD1. The V gene's germline CDR1 is MNHEY and CDR2 SVGAGI. The junction had 6 bases not matched to a gene; V was cut back by 4 bases and J by 6 bases. The CDR3 is 14 residues long. The CDR3 coding sequence is TGTGCCAGCAGTTCCGACAGGGTCAAAAACACCATATATTTT. Protein sequence: CASSSDRVKNTIYF.

The chain recombines TRBV19 with TRBJ1-3; D ambiguous. V dropped 3 bases and J dropped 3 bases, with 9 bases sitting between them. Germline V gives CDR1 LNHDA, CDR2 SQIVND (reference sequence). The CDR3 spans 14 residues. CDR3: CASSIGPGGNTIYF. For the CDR3, the DNA is TGTGCCAGTAGTATTGGGCCGGGTGGAAACACCATATATTTT.

In this sample, this clone turned up once. The CDR3 nucleotides are TGCAGCGTTGAAGACACCTCAGTTGTCTATGGCTACACCTTC. Amino acids: CSVEDTSVVYGYTF. The rearrangement joins TRBV29-1 to TRBJ1-2; D unclear. Germline CDR1 is SQVTM and CDR2 is ANQGSEA. Trimming cost V 0 bases and J 4 bases, with 12 bases left between them. This CDR3 is 14 amino acids long.

This chain uses TRBV19 with TRBJ1-1, with 7 bases fitting TRBD1. The CDR3 spans 16 residues. V lost 4 bases and J lost 10; bases outside the gene matches: 18. Germline-derived CDR1 and CDR2 are LNHDA and SQIVND (reference sequence). In DNA form, the CDR3 reads TGTGCCAGTAGTACGGAACCCCTCCCGACAGGGAGGGGAGCTTTCTTT. Translated: CASSTEPLPTGRGAFF. The full variable domain, in which reference TRBV19 and TRBJ1-1 provide the parts outside the CDR3, is DGGITQSPKYLFRKEGQNVTLSCEQNLNHDAMYWYRQDPGQGLRLIYYSQIVNDFQKGDIAEGYSVSREKKESFPLTVTSAQKNPTAFYLCASSTEPLPTGRGAFFGQGTRLTVV.

The chain combines TRBV23-1 with TRBJ2-1; 7 bases agree with TRBD1. TRBV23-1 is annotated as an ORF whose role is uncertain. The CDR3 contains 15 residues. The trim removed 3 bases at V and 5 bases at J, leaving 7 bases unmatched. The CDR3 nucleotides read TGCGCCAGCAGTCAGCCCCGGGACAGCAACAATGAGCAGTTCTTC. It is translated as CASSQPRDSNNEQFF.

The chain is built from TRBV11-2 and TRBJ1-5, with D possibly being TRBD1 (5 bases). CDR1 and CDR2 (germline): SGHAT, FQNNGV. V lost 1 base, J lost 5 bases, and 6 bases lay in between. CDR3 length: 13 residues. CDR3 nucleotide sequence: TGTGCCAGCAGCTTAGCGGGGGATCAGCCCCAGCATTTT. Encoded protein: CASSLAGDQPQHF.

V gene TRBV6-1 combines with J gene TRBJ1-1; 8 nucleotides agree with TRBD1. Per the germline V gene, CDR1 is MNHNS and CDR2 is SASEGT. The trim removed 3 bases at V and 0 bases at J, leaving 15 bases unmatched. This CDR3 has 19 amino acids. CDR3 in amino acids: CASSDPFGTGSALNTEAFF. CDR3 coding DNA: TGTGCCAGCAGTGATCCCTTTGGGACAGGCTCCGCGCTGAACACTGAAGCTTTCTTT.

The chain couples TRBV10-3 to TRBJ1-1; TRBD1 matches at 9 bases. This CDR3 region has 14 residues. The junction had 7 bases not matched to a gene; V was cut back by 10 bases and J by 1 base. The germline V gene encodes CDR1 ENHRY and CDR2 SYGVKD. The DNA of the CDR3 is TGTGCCACCTGGGACAGGGCGGAGAACACTGAAGCTTTCTTT. It translates to CATWDRAENTEAFF.

This chain joins TRBV11-1 and TRBJ2-5, with 7 bases identical to TRBD1. Germline assignment: CDR1 SGHAT and CDR2 FQDESV (reference sequence). There are 14 residues in the CDR3. Trimming at V came to 5 bases and at J to 3 bases, leaving 6 bases not matched to a gene. The CDR3 is CASSTDRVEETQYF. The CDR3 nucleotides read TGTGCCAGCAGCACTGACAGGGTGGAAGAGACCCAGTACTTC.

The chain employs TRBV9 and TRBJ1-2; the match to TRBD1 covers 7 bases. Germline lookup yields CDR1 SGDLS and CDR2 YYNGEE. This CDR3 region has 14 residues. V was pared by 2 bases and J by 10 bases, with 11 bases of the junction left unmatched. The CDR3: CASSVTGTASAYTF. In nucleotides, the CDR3 is TGTGCCAGCAGCGTGACCGGGACAGCGAGCGCCTACACCTTC.

The V gene is TRBV29-1, the J gene TRBJ1-2; 7 bases align to TRBD1. Germline loops: CDR1 SQVTM, CDR2 ANQGSEA. The CDR3 is 14 amino acids. V shed 6 bases, J shed 8 bases, and the junction held 15 bases outside the gene matches. CDR3 in amino acids: CSVLDRQGPRGYTF. The CDR3 DNA is TGCAGCGTCCTGGACAGGCAAGGGCCGAGGGGCTACACCTTC.

The chain joins TRBV6-5 to TRBJ1-1; D is possibly TRBD1 (5 bases). The CDR3 runs to 15 residues. Trimming left V 6 bases short and J 1 base short, with 15 bases between. CDR1 and CDR2 (germline): MNHEY, SVGAGI. CDR3 coding DNA: TGTGCCAGCAGGCGCATCGACAGCAAGAACACTGAAGCTTTCTTT. Its translation is CASRRIDSKNTEAFF.

This chain connects TRBV3-1 (or the pseudogene TRBV3-2) to TRBJ1-3; TRBD1 agrees at 8 bases. V was clipped by 5 bases and J by 2 bases; unmatched bases: 5. Germline assignment: CDR1 LGHDT and CDR2 YNNKEL (reference sequence). This CDR3 has 15 amino acids. CDR3 sequence (DNA): TGTGCCAGCAGCACGGACAGGGCTACTGGAAACACCATATATTTT. This encodes CASSTDRATGNTIYF.

The chain couples TRBV19 to TRBJ1-4; no firm D call. This CDR3 is built from 15 residues. Germline loops: CDR1 LNHDA, CDR2 SQIVND (reference sequence). Trimming took off 3 bases at V and 1 base at J, with 9 bases between the two ends. CDR3 bases: TGTGCCAGTAGTATGTCTCGGGGAACTAATGAAAAACTGTTTTTT. This sequence encodes CASSMSRGTNEKLFF.

The V call is TRBV5-5, the J call TRBJ2-5; tentatively, D is TRBD1 or TRBD2 (6 bases each). V dropped 0 bases and J dropped 1 base, with 10 bases sitting between them. Germline assignment: CDR1 SGHKS and CDR2 YYEKEE (reference sequence). The CDR3 contains 15 residues. The CDR3 nucleotides read TGTGCCAGCAGCTTGGGGTGGGGGGCCCAAGAGACCCAGTACTTC. This encodes CASSLGWGAQETQYF.

The gene calls are TRBV24-1 and TRBJ1-5, with 7 nucleotides matching TRBD1. V shed 4 bases, J shed 4 bases, and the junction held 6 bases outside the gene matches. Germline V lookup: CDR1 KGHDR, CDR2 SFDVKD. The CDR3 extends over 15 amino acids. The CDR3 is CATSDPGTANQPQHF. Written as DNA, the CDR3 is TGTGCCACCAGTGACCCGGGGACAGCGAATCAGCCCCAGCATTTT.

The genes are TRBV5-4 and TRBJ1-2; 7 bases are a match to TRBD1. Trimming cost V 4 bases and J 5 bases; bases outside gene matches: 5. The CDR3 extends over 13 amino acids. Germline V lookup: CDR1 SGHNT, CDR2 YYREEE (reference sequence). The DNA of the CDR3 is TGTGCCAGCAGCCCGGGACAGAATTATGGCTACACCTTC. This gives the protein CASSPGQNYGYTF.

The chain links TRBV14 to TRBJ2-2; D gene uncertain. This CDR3 contains 13 residues. CDR1 is SGHDN and CDR2 is FVKESK in the germline V gene. V gave up 3 bases and J gave up 4 bases, with 6 bases separating them. CDR3 in amino acids: CASSQQTTGELFF. The CDR3 DNA sequence: TGTGCCAGCAGCCAGCAGACCACCGGGGAGCTGTTTTTT.

The genes are TRBV19 and TRBJ2-1, with D unclear. Germline values: CDR1 LNHDA, CDR2 SQIVND (reference sequence). V dropped 5 bases and J dropped 9 bases, with 11 bases sitting between them. The length of the CDR3 is 12 residues. CDR3 protein: CASSWALGEQFF. The CDR3 DNA sequence: TGTGCCAGTAGTTGGGCTTTGGGTGAGCAGTTCTTC.

This chain links TRBV12-3 or TRBV12-4 with TRBJ1-2, with TRBD1 matching over 11 bases. With 5 bases clipped from V and 7 bases from J, the junction kept 3 bases outside the gene matches. The CDR3 totals 13 residues. CDR3 in amino acids: CASSPDRGLGYTF. CDR3 coding DNA: TGTGCCAGCAGTCCGGACAGGGGGCTTGGCTACACCTTC.

As concerns this clone: Compared with germline, one end of the junction differs, possibly owing to a read error. At the DNA level, this CDR3 is encoded by other sequences in the same sample as well. V and J are TRBV2 and TRBJ1-5; D may be TRBD1 (5 bases). Per the germline V gene, CDR1 is SNHLY and CDR2 is FYNNEI. This CDR3 contains 15 residues. CDR3 loop: CASSEQGRWNQPQHF. The CDR3 DNA reads TGTGCCAGCAGTGAACAGGGACGATGGAATCAACCCCAGCATTTT.

The chain carries TRBV18 and TRBJ1-5; TRBD1 is a possible D gene (5 bases). The CDR3 is 13 amino acids. The V end lost 6 bases, the J end lost 7 bases, and 13 bases lay between the germline ends. CDR1 KGHSH and CDR2 LQKENI come from the germline V gene. DNA of the CDR3: TGTGCCAGCTCCGAAGCGGGGGAGCAGCCCCAGCATTTT. It yields the protein CASSEAGEQPQHF. The entire variable domain, with the rest obtained from reference TRBV18 and TRBJ1-5, is as follows: NAGVMQNPRHLVRRRGQEARLRCSPMKGHSHVYWYRQLPEEGLKFMVYLQKENIIDESGMPKERFSAEFPKEGPSILRIQQVVRGDSAAYFCASSEAGEQPQHFGDGTRLSIL.

There are a few counts of this clone. The chain employs TRBV23-1 and TRBJ2-2; D is possibly TRBD1 or TRBD2 (6 bases each). TRBV23-1 is identified as an open reading frame with a role that is uncertain. This CDR3 region has 19 residues. V lost 3 bases to trimming and J lost 3 bases, with 23 bases between them. DNA for the CDR3: TGCGCCAGCAGTCATCCGCGCCGGGGGCCCGCCGTGTACACCGGGGAGCTGTTTTTT. As protein: CASSHPRRGPAVYTGELFF.

The chain is built from TRBV6-6 and TRBJ2-2, with D uncertain. Trimming pared 6 bases from V and 4 bases from J, leaving 6 bases between. This CDR3 is built from 12 residues. CDR1 and CDR2 from the germline V gene are MNHNY and SVGAGI (reference sequence). CDR3 DNA sequence: TGTGCCAGCAGCCCCGTCACCGGGGAGCTGTTTTTT. Amino acid sequence: CASSPVTGELFF.

The gene calls are TRBV3-1 (or the pseudogene TRBV3-2) and TRBJ1-5, with D possibly matching TRBD1 (6 bases). This CDR3 has 16 amino acids. From germline, CDR1 is LGHDT and CDR2 YNNKEL (reference sequence). Trimming took off 0 bases at V and 4 bases at J, with 13 bases between the two ends. The CDR3 here is CASSQDVGGANQPQHF. The CDR3 coding sequence is TGTGCCAGCAGCCAAGATGTTGGGGGGGCGAATCAGCCCCAGCATTTT.

The sample holds one count of this clone. The chain is built from TRBV27 and TRBJ1-1; D is unclear. The CDR3 runs to 13 residues. CDR1 MNHEY and CDR2 SMNVEV come from the germline V gene (reference sequence). V was shortened by 3 bases and J by 0 bases, with 5 bases between the two germline ends. The CDR3 sequence is CASSFVMNTEAFF. The CDR3 DNA is TGTGCCAGCAGTTTTGTGATGAACACTGAAGCTTTCTTT.

The chain combines TRBV6-6 with TRBJ2-1, with TRBD2 as a possible D gene (6 bases). V was shortened by 4 bases and J by 8 bases, with 9 bases between the two germline ends. Germline V gene data show CDR1 as MNHNY and CDR2 as SVGAGI (reference sequence). This CDR3 contains 12 residues. The CDR3 DNA reads TGTGCCAGCAGTTCGCGGGGTTATGAGCAGTTCTTC. Translation: CASSSRGYEQFF.

The chain recombines TRBV30 with TRBJ1-1, with 7 nucleotides matching TRBD1. Germline V gives CDR1 GTSNPN, CDR2 SVGIG (reference sequence). There are 13 residues in the CDR3. The ends lost 4 bases at V and 7 bases at J; junction bases unmatched: 9. The CDR3 region is CAWNRGGVNEAFF. The CDR3 bases are TGTGCCTGGAACCGAGGGGGCGTCAATGAAGCTTTCTTT.